Presented here are 15 T cell receptor beta chains from one specimen sequenced in a study of early T cells in non-severe SARS-CoV-2 infection. TCRdb analysed the 5' RACE reads with MiXCR anew, one entry per CDR3 protein. The sample includes tens of thousands of distinct CDR3 sequences, 13% of them seen just once. Sequenced material: whole blood, taken at baseline. These receptors were taken from an adult who was a healthcare worker with PCR-confirmed SARS-CoV-2 infection or an uninfected control (not recorded which).

The genes are TRBV7-9 and TRBJ2-7; D not resolved. Trimming cost V 5 bases and J 3 bases, with 11 bases left between them. This CDR3 has 13 amino acids. Per the germline V gene, CDR1 is SEHNR and CDR2 is FQNEAQ (reference sequence). CDR3 DNA sequence: TGTGCCAGCAGCCCGAGCGAGAACTACGAGCAGTACTTC. Residues: CASSPSENYEQYF.

The chain joins TRBV20-1 to TRBJ2-1, with TRBD2 matching over 10 bases. Trimming cost V 4 bases and J 0 bases; bases outside gene matches: 6. The CDR3 length is 16 residues. Germline V lookup: CDR1 DFQATT, CDR2 SNEGSKA (reference sequence). CDR3 region: CSAKDPSGSSYNEQFF. The CDR3 region has the DNA TGCAGTGCTAAGGATCCTAGCGGGAGCTCCTACAATGAGCAGTTCTTC.

The DNA of the CDR3 is TGCGCCAGCACCCCGCCCGGGACAGAGCAGTTCTTC. This sequence encodes CASTPPGTEQFF. The chain uses TRBV5-1 and TRBJ2-1; a possible D gene is TRBD1 (6 bases). CDR1 SGHRS and CDR2 YFSETQ come from the germline V gene. The CDR3 has 12 amino acids. Trimming shortened V by 6 bases and J by 10 bases, and 14 bases separated the two germline ends.

This chain links TRBV7-9 with TRBJ2-7; D may be TRBD1 (5 bases). The CDR3 has 14 amino acids. Trimming removed 4 bases at V and 2 bases at J, with 12 bases between. Looked up from germline, CDR1 is SEHNR and CDR2 is FQNEAQ (reference sequence). The CDR3 bases are TGTGCCAGCAGCTGGCAGGACATTCCCTACGAGCAGTACTTC. It codes for CASSWQDIPYEQYF.

The chain employs TRBV5-5 and TRBJ1-4; D ambiguous. CDR3 size: 13 residues. Germline lookup yields CDR1 SGHKS and CDR2 YYEKEE (reference sequence). The germline V and J ends were trimmed by 7 bases and 6 bases, with 13 bases remaining between them. The CDR3 nucleotides read TGTGCCAGCGCCGCTTCTTTACATGAAAAACTGTTTTTT. This gives the protein CASAASLHEKLFF. The full variable domain, in which reference TRBV5-5 and TRBJ1-4 provide the parts outside the CDR3, is DAGVTQSPTHLIKTRGQQVTLRCSPISGHKSVSWYQQVLGQGPQFIFQYYEKEERGRGNFPDRFSARQFPNYSSELNVNALLLGDSALYLCASAASLHEKLFFGSGTQLSVL.

The table lists this clonotype with a few counts. The chain combines TRBV6-5 with TRBJ2-1, with 12 bases lining up with TRBD2. V shed 6 bases and J 12 bases; nucleotides not matched to a gene: 6. The CDR3 totals 13 residues. Germline V lookup: CDR1 MNHEY, CDR2 SVGAGI. CDR3 in DNA: TGTGCCAGCAGCCCAACTAGCGGGAGGCGGCAGTTCTTC. Protein: CASSPTSGRRQFF.

Relative to its sample, this clonotype is medium-sized. The chain couples TRBV27 to TRBJ2-1; D assignment may be TRBD1 or TRBD2 (5 bases each). The CDR3 is 15 amino acids. The germline gives CDR1 MNHEY, CDR2 SMNVEV (reference sequence). V lost 6 bases and J 1 base, leaving 13 bases between the germline ends. This CDR3 is CASSREMGSYNEQFF. The DNA for the CDR3 is TGTGCCAGCAGCAGGGAGATGGGATCCTACAATGAGCAGTTCTTC.

Ten or more counts support this clonotype. This sequence joins TRBV4-3 and TRBJ2-7; 14 nucleotides align to TRBD2. From germline, CDR1 is LGHNA and CDR2 YSLEER. The CDR3 extends over 14 amino acids. V shed 3 bases, J shed 7 bases, and the junction held 2 bases outside the gene matches. This CDR3 reads CASSHGLAGGEQYF. Written as DNA, the CDR3 is TGCGCCAGCAGCCATGGACTAGCGGGAGGTGAGCAGTACTTC.

Ten or more counts support this clonotype. The chain couples TRBV28 to TRBJ1-1, with no clear D. From germline, CDR1 is MDHEN and CDR2 SYDVKM. Trimming pared 3 bases from V and 5 bases from J, leaving 13 bases between. The CDR3 is made up of 14 amino acids. The CDR3 DNA reads TGTGCCAGCAGTTTGGACGGGAGGTCGACTGAAGCTTTCTTT. Encoded protein: CASSLDGRSTEAFF.

This rearrangement joins TRBV9 to TRBJ2-5; TRBD1 is a possible D gene (6 bases). The V and J ends lost 4 bases and 4 bases respectively, with 14 bases between them. This CDR3 is built from 14 residues. CDR1 SGDLS and CDR2 YYNGEE come from the germline V gene. The CDR3 protein is CASSPGQGVETQYF. CDR3 DNA sequence: TGTGCCAGCAGCCCGGGACAAGGAGTAGAGACCCAGTACTTC. The full variable domain, rest sourced from reference TRBV9 and TRBJ2-5, is DSGVTQTPKHLITATGQRVTLRCSPRSGDLSVYWYQQSLDQGLQFLIQYYNGEERAKGNILERFSAQQFPDLHSELNLSSLELGDSALYFCASSPGQGVETQYFGPGTRLLVL.

The J gene is TRBJ2-1, the V gene TRBV6-2 or TRBV6-3; 7 nucleotides align to TRBD2. CDR1 is MNHEY and CDR2 is SVGEGT in the germline V gene. V shed 6 bases, J shed 6 bases, and the junction held 8 bases outside the gene matches. The length of the CDR3 is 14 residues. CDR3 nucleotide sequence: TGTGCCAGCAGAGACCTAGGGAGGGGCAATGAGCAGTTCTTC. Translation gives CASRDLGRGNEQFF.

This chain uses TRBV18 with TRBJ1-2, with D possibly TRBD1 on 6 matching bases. This CDR3 region has 13 residues. Germline V CDR1 and CDR2: KGHSH, LQKENI. Trimming removed 3 bases from V and 8 bases from J, with 13 bases in between. Written as DNA, the CDR3 is TGTGCCAGCTCACCCCAGTCAGGGGAAGGCTACACCTTC. Translated, it gives CASSPQSGEGYTF.

This clonotype was counted ten times or more. One end of the junction is discordant with germline, which a read error may explain. V gene TRBV7-7 combines with J gene TRBJ2-2; maybe TRBD2 (5 bases). The CDR3 covers 17 residues. Germline values: CDR1 SSHAT, CDR2 FNYEAQ (reference sequence). This CDR3 reads CASSLASGWVDTGELFF. The CDR3 DNA follows: TGTGCTAGCAGCTTAGCGTCTGGTTGGGTAGACACCGGGGAGCTGTTTTTT.

This clonotype has a handful of counts. The chain links TRBV9 to TRBJ2-7; tentative D call: TRBD1 (6 bases). The CDR3 runs 14 residues. V was cut by 3 bases and J by 1 base, with 11 bases left in between. Germline V gene sequence: CDR1 SGDLS, CDR2 YYNGEE. Here the CDR3 reads CASSAGGTSYEQYF. Here the CDR3 DNA reads TGTGCCAGCAGCGCTGGGGGCACTTCCTACGAGCAGTACTTC.

The chain joins TRBV6-1 to TRBJ2-7; no firm D call. This CDR3 is 15 amino acids long. The ends were cut back, 7 bases at V and 2 bases at J, with 18 bases in the middle. In germline, CDR1 is MNHNS, CDR2 SASEGT. The chain's CDR3 is CASTPLKSAPYEQYF. The CDR3 DNA reads as TGTGCCAGCACCCCTTTGAAATCCGCCCCCTACGAGCAGTACTTC.